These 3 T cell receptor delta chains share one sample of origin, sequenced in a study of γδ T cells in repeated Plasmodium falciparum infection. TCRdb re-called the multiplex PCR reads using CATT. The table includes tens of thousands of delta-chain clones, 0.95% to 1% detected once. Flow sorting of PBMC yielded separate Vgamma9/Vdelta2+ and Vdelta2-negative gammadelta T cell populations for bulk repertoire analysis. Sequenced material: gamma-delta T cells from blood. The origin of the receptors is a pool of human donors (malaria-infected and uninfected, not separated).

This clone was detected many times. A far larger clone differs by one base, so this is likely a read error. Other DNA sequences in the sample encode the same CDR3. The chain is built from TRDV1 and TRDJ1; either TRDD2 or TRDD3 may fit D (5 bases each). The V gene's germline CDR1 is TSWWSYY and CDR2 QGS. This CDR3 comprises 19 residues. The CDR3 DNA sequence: TGTGCCCTTGGGGAACCAAACTCTCACACTTCTTCCCCCACCGATAAACTCATCTTT. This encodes CALGEPNSHTSSPTDKLIF.

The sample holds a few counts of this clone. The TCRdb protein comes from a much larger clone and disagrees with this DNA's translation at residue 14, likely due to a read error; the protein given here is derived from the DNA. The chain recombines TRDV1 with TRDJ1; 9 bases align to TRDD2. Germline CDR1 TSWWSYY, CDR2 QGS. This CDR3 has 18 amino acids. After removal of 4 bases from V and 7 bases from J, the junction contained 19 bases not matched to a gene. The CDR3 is CALGGGLPTHERAAKLIF. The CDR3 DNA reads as TGTGCTCTTGGGGGGGGCCTTCCTACACATGAGCGGGCCGCTAAACTCATCTTT.

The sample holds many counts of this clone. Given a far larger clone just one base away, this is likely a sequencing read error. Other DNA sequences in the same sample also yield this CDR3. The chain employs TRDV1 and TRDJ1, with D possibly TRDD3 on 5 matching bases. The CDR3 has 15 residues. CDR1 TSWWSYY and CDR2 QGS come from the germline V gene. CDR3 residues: CALGELTGGTDKLIF. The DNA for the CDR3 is TGCGCTCTTGGGGAACTTACCGGGGGTACCGATAAACTCATCTTT.